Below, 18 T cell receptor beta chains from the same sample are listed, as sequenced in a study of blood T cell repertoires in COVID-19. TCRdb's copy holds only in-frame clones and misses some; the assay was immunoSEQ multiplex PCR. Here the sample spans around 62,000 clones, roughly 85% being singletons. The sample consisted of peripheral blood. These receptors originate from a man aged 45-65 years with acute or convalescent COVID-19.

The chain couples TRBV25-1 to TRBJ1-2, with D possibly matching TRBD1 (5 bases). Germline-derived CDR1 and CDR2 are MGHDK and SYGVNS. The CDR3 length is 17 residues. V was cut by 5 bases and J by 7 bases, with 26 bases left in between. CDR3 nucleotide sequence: TGTGCCAGCAGTAGGTCGACGGCGGGGAATCACCAGGGTGGCTACACCTTC. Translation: CASSRSTAGNHQGGYTF.

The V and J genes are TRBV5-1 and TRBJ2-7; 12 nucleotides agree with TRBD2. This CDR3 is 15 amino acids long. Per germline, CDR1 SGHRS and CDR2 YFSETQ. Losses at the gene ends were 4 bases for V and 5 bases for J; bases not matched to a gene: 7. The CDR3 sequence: CASSLLLAGGNEQYF. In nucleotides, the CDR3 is TGCGCCAGCAGCCTTCTACTAGCGGGGGGCAACGAGCAGTACTTC.

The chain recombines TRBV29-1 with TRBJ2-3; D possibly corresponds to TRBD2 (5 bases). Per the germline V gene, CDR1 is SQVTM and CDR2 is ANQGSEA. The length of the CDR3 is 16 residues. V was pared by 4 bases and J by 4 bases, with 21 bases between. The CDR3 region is CSVGGRDAPGADTQYF. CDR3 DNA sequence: TGCAGCGTTGGGGGAAGAGACGCCCCCGGGGCAGATACGCAGTATTTT.

CDR3 bases: TGCGCCAGCAGCCTTGACAGGGCCCTCAGCTCCTATAATTCACCCCTCCACTTT. Translation gives CASSLDRALSSYNSPLHF. The V and J genes are TRBV5-1 and TRBJ1-6; TRBD1 matches at 7 bases. CDR1 SGHRS and CDR2 YFSETQ come from the germline V gene. This CDR3 region has 18 residues. Trimming at V came to 4 bases and at J to 0 bases, leaving 10 bases not matched to a gene.

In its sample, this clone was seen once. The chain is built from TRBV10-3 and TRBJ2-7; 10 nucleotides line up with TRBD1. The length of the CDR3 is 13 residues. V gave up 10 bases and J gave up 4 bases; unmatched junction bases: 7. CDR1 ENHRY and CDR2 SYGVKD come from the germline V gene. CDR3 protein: CATRGQGRYEQYV. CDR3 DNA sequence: TGTGCCACCCGGGGACAGGGGCGGTACGAGCAGTACGTC.

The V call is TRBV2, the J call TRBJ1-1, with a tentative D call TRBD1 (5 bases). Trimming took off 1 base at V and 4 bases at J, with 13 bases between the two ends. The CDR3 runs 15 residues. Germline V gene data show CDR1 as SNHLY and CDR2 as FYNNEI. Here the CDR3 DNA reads TGTGCCAGCAGTGAAGTGCGGGGGGGAGTCACTGAAGCTTTCTTT. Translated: CASSEVRGGVTEAFF.

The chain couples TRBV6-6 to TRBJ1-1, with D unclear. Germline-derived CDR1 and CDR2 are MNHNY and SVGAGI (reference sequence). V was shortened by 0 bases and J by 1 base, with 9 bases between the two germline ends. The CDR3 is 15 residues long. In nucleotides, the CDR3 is TGTGCCAGCAGTTACTCGGCAGGCCCGAACACTGAAGCTTTCTTT. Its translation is CASSYSAGPNTEAFF.

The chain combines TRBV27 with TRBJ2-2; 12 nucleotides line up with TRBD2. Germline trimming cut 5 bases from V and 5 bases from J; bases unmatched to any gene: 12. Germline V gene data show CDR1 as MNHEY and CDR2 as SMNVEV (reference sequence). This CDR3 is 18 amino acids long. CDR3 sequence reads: CASSPGLAGKGSTGELFF. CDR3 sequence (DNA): TGTGCCAGCAGTCCCGGACTAGCGGGGAAGGGGTCTACCGGGGAGCTGTTTTTT.

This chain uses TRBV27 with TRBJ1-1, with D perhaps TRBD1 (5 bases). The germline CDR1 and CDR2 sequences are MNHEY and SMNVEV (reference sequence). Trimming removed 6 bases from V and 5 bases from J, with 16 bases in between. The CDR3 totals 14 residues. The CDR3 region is CASSPWAGGTEAFF. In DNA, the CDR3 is TGTGCCAGCAGCCCCTGGGCTGGGGGGACTGAAGCTTTCTTT.

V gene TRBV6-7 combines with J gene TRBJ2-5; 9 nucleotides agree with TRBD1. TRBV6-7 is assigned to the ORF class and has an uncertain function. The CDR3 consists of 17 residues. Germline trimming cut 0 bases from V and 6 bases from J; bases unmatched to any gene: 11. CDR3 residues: CASSYSPGTGRMKTQYF. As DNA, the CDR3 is TGTGCCAGCAGTTACTCTCCCGGGACAGGGAGAATGAAGACCCAGTACTTC.

The CDR3 sequence: CASSYGAGGSMTFF. The CDR3 DNA reads as TGTGCCAGCAGTTACGGGGCAGGGGGCAGTATGACTTTCTTT. The chain couples TRBV6-5 to TRBJ1-1, with TRBD1 identical over 8 bases. The CDR3 has 14 amino acids. V dropped 2 bases and J dropped 12; count of bases not matched to a gene: 11. Germline V gene sequence: CDR1 MNHEY, CDR2 SVGAGI.

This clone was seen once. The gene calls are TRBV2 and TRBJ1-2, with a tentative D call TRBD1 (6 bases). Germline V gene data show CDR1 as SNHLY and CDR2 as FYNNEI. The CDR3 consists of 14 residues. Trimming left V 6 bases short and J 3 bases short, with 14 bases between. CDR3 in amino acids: CASRAAGAYYGYTF. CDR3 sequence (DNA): TGTGCCAGCAGAGCTGCGGGGGCGTACTATGGCTACACCTTC. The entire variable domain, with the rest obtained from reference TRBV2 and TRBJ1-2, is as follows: EPEVTQTPSHQVTQMGQEVILRCVPISNHLYFYWYRQILGQKVEFLVSFYNNEISEKSEIFDDQFSVERPDGSNFTLKIRSTKLEDSAMYFCASRAAGAYYGYTFGSGTRLTVV.

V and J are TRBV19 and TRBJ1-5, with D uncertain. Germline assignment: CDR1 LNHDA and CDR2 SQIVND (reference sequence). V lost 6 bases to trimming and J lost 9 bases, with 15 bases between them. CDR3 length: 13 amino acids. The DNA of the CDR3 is TGTGCCAGTAGAGTGGCGGATCATGCGCCCCAGCATTTT. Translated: CASRVADHAPQHF.

CDR3 nucleotides: TGTGCCAGCAGTCAAATCCGGACAGGGTTCTCTGGAAACACCATATATTTT. Amino acid sequence: CASSQIRTGFSGNTIYF. The gene calls are TRBV6-6 and TRBJ1-3; 8 positions match TRBD1. V trimming: 5 bases; J trimming: 0 bases; junction bases outside the gene matches: 9. The CDR3 runs to 17 residues. CDR1 is MNHNY and CDR2 is SVGAGI in the germline V gene (reference sequence).

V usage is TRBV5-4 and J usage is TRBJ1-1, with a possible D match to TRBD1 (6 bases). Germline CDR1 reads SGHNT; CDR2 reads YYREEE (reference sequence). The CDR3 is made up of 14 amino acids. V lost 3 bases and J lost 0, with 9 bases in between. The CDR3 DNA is TGTGCCAGCAGCTCAAGACAGGTGAACACTGAAGCTTTCTTT. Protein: CASSSRQVNTEAFF.

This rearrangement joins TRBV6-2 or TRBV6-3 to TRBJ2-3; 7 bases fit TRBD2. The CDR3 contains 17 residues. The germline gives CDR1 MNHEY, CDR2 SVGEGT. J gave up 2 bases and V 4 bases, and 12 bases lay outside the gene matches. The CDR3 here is CASSSQLAGDFTDTQYF. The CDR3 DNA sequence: TGTGCCAGCAGTTCTCAATTGGCGGGGGATTTCACAGATACGCAGTATTTT.

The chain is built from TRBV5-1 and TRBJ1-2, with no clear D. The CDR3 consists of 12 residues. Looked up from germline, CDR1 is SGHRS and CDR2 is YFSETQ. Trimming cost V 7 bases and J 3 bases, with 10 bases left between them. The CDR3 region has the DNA TGCGCCAGCGGGCAGTCACACTATGGCTACACCTTC. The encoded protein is CASGQSHYGYTF. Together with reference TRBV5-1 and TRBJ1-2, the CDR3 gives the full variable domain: KAGVTQTPRYLIKTRGQQVTLSCSPISGHRSVSWYQQTPGQGLQFLFEYFSETQRNKGNFPGRFSGRQFSNSRSEMNVSTLELGDSALYLCASGQSHYGYTFGSGTRLTVV.

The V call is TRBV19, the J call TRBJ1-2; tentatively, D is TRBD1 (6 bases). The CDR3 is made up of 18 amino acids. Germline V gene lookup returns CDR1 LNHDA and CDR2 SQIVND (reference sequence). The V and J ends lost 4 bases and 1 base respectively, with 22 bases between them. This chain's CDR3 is CASSTRDLQGFLNYGYTF. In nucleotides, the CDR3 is TGTGCCAGTAGTACAAGGGACCTACAGGGATTCCTTAACTATGGCTACACCTTC.